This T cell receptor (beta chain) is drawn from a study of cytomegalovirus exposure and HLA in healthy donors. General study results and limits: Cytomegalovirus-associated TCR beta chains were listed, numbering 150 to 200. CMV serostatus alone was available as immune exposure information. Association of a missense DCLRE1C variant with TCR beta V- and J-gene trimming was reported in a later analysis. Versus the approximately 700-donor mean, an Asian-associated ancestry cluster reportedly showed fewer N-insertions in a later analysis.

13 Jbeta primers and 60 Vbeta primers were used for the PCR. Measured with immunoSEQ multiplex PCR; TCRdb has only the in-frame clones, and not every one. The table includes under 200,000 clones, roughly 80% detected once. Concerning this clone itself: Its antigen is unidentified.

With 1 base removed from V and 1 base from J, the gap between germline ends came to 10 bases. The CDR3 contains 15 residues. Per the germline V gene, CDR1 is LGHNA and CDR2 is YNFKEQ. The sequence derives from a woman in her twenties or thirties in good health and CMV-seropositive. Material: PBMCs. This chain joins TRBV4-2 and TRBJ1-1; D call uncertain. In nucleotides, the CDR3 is TGTGCCAGCAGCCAAGTTAATAGACAGAACACTGAAGCTTTCTTT. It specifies CASSQVNRQNTEAFF.